One and the same sample provided the 31 T cell receptor beta chains below, sequenced in a study of T cell changes during pregnancy in multiple sclerosis. The assay was immunoSEQ multiplex PCR, and TCRdb's table has in-frame clones only and misses some. This repertoire shows tens of thousands of clones, 85% to 95% found once; its top ten account for about 8.9%. The sample in question was CD8+ T cells from peripheral blood mononuclear cells, obtained in the third trimester of pregnancy. Receptors originate from a female donor with multiple sclerosis, enrolled in a pregnancy study.

The chain carries TRBV27 and TRBJ2-3; TRBD2 matches 7 bases. Germline CDR1 and CDR2: MNHEY and SMNVEV (reference sequence). The V gene end was trimmed by 2 bases and the J gene end by 2 bases; junction bases not matched to a gene: 7. The CDR3 runs to 16 residues. The CDR3 region is CASSLMGGGVTDTQYF. CDR3 nucleotides: TGTGCCAGCAGTTTAATGGGTGGGGGGGTCACAGATACGCAGTATTTT.

The genes are TRBV30 and TRBJ1-6, with D perhaps matching TRBD1 (6 bases). CDR3 length equals 17 residues. The germline V and J ends were trimmed by 1 base and 0 bases, with 13 bases remaining between them. Germline V gene sequence: CDR1 GTSNPN, CDR2 SVGIG (reference sequence). In nucleotides, the CDR3 is TGTGCCTGGAGTGACCCGAGAGGGGGCTCCTATAATTCACCCCTCCACTTT. Amino acid sequence: CAWSDPRGGSYNSPLHF.

In this sample, this clone turned up a few times. This chain's CDR3 is CASSDIGGTSDTQYF. In nucleotides, the CDR3 is TGTGCCAGCAGTGACATCGGGGGAACTTCAGATACGCAGTATTTT. The chain carries TRBV6-4 and TRBJ2-3, with a tentative D call TRBD2 (6 bases). The V and J ends lost 2 bases and 4 bases respectively, with 13 bases between them. Germline CDR1 is MRHNA and CDR2 is SNTAGT. CDR3 size: 15 residues.

The V and J genes are TRBV5-6 and TRBJ1-2, with D unclear. This CDR3 has 16 residues. Germline lookup yields CDR1 SGHDT and CDR2 YYEEEE. Deletions cut 0 bases from V and 8 bases from J, with 20 bases between. CDR3 residues: CASSLVGLSGLGGYTF. The CDR3 nucleotides are TGTGCCAGCAGCTTGGTAGGTTTGTCGGGTCTCGGAGGCTACACCTTC.

The chain employs TRBV9 and TRBJ2-1; D might be TRBD2 (6 bases). The CDR3 covers 18 residues. V was cut by 0 bases and J by 7 bases, with 23 bases left in between. The germline V gene has CDR1 SGDLS and CDR2 YYNGEE. This CDR3 is CASSVDGGITVGGNEQFF. In nucleotides, the CDR3 is TGTGCCAGCAGCGTAGATGGGGGGATTACGGTGGGGGGTAATGAGCAGTTCTTC.

The chain has TRBV7-9 and TRBJ2-7; TRBD1 matches at 8 bases. This CDR3 region has 15 residues. Germline CDR1 and CDR2: SEHNR and FQNEAQ (reference sequence). Trimming cost V 4 bases and J 3 bases; bases outside gene matches: 8. The CDR3 bases are TGTGCCAGCAGCTATTCTGGGACAGGAGACTACGAGCAGTACTTC. Translating it yields CASSYSGTGDYEQYF.

This rearrangement joins TRBV6-4 to TRBJ2-5; D may be TRBD1 (6 bases). Germline V gene lookup returns CDR1 MRHNA and CDR2 SNTAGT. This CDR3 comprises 16 residues. Between the trimmed V and J ends, which lost 0 bases and 1 base, there was a span of 12 bases. The CDR3 coding sequence is TGTGCCAGCAGTGACTCGCCGGGCAGGGGCCAAGAGACCCAGTACTTC. Amino acids: CASSDSPGRGQETQYF.

This clone was observed a few times. This chain uses TRBV11-2 with TRBJ1-2, with D possibly matching TRBD1 (5 bases). The CDR3 contains 16 residues. CDR1 is SGHAT, CDR2 FQNNGV, per germline. The V gene lost 0 bases and the J gene lost 4 bases, with 15 bases spanning the gap. The CDR3 DNA follows: TGTGCCAGCAGCTTAGATCAAGCAGGGAAGATCTATGGCTACACCTTC. Its protein product is CASSLDQAGKIYGYTF.

There are a few counts of this clone. This rearrangement joins TRBV6-6 to TRBJ1-1; TRBD1 might be the D (5 bases). Germline loops: CDR1 MNHNY, CDR2 SVGAGI (reference sequence). With 5 bases removed from V and 1 base from J, the gap between germline ends came to 11 bases. The CDR3 contains 14 residues. The CDR3 loop reads CASSRADRNTEAFF. DNA for the CDR3: TGTGCCAGCAGTCGGGCAGACAGGAACACTGAAGCTTTCTTT.

V gene TRBV2 combines with J gene TRBJ2-1; the match to TRBD1 covers 9 bases. CDR3 length: 19 residues. Germline V CDR1 and CDR2: SNHLY, FYNNEI. The J segment lost 8 bases and the V segment lost 0 bases, leaving 17 bases of the junction unmatched. In DNA, the CDR3 is TGTGCCAGCAGTGAAGCGCTTCGTAGGTGGACAGGGGAGTCGGATGAGCAGTTCTTC. Protein product: CASSEALRRWTGESDEQFF.

The chain is built from TRBV19 and TRBJ1-2; D remains unclear. This CDR3 comprises 15 residues. From germline, CDR1 is LNHDA and CDR2 SQIVND (reference sequence). With 2 bases removed from V and 3 bases from J, the gap between germline ends came to 13 bases. The CDR3 spells CASSIYFQIDYGYTF. The CDR3 DNA reads as TGTGCCAGTAGTATATATTTCCAGATCGACTATGGCTACACCTTC.

The chain combines TRBV5-6 with TRBJ1-5; 7 bases agree with TRBD1. The CDR3 loop spans 13 amino acids. Germline lookup yields CDR1 SGHDT and CDR2 YYEEEE. The V gene end was trimmed by 0 bases and the J gene end by 8 bases; junction bases not matched to a gene: 2. The CDR3 protein is CASSLGTGEPQHF. The CDR3 nucleotides read TGTGCCAGCAGCTTGGGAACAGGGGAGCCCCAGCATTTT.

This chain uses TRBV7-8 with TRBJ2-7; 7 nucleotides match TRBD2. Germline CDR1 SGHVS, CDR2 FQNEAQ. V was clipped by 0 bases and J by 0 bases; unmatched bases: 2. This CDR3 comprises 15 residues. The CDR3, as DNA: TGTGCCAGCAGCTTAGCGGGGGGGAGCTCCTACGAGCAGTACTTC. Residues: CASSLAGGSSYEQYF.

The chain couples TRBV15 to TRBJ2-1; 13 bases fit TRBD2. Unmatched junction bases numbered 3, after V lost 1 base and J lost 3 bases. Germline CDR1 reads LNHNV; CDR2 reads YYDKDF (reference sequence). The CDR3 contains 17 residues. The CDR3 region is CATSRVTSGGIYNEQFF. CDR3 sequence (DNA): TGTGCCACCAGCAGAGTGACTAGCGGGGGGATCTACAATGAGCAGTTCTTC.

The rearrangement joins TRBV6-1 to TRBJ2-7, with D perhaps matching TRBD2 (6 bases). The V and J ends lost 5 bases and 0 bases respectively, with 14 bases between them. Germline V gene lookup returns CDR1 MNHNS and CDR2 SASEGT. The length of the CDR3 is 15 residues. This chain's CDR3 is CASSKGLTSSYEQYF. In nucleotides, the CDR3 is TGTGCCAGCAGTAAGGGACTCACAAGCTCCTACGAGCAGTACTTC.

As to this clone: An end of the junction does not agree with germline; a read error may underlie this. The CDR3 reads CASSSGTSGAGELFF. CDR3 bases: TGTGCTAGCAGCTCCGGGACTAGCGGGGCCGGGGAGCTGTTTTTT. The chain combines TRBV7-7 with TRBJ2-2; TRBD2 matches at 13 bases. This CDR3 comprises 15 residues. Germline-derived CDR1 and CDR2 are SSHAT and FNYEAQ (reference sequence).

This chain connects TRBV10-3 to TRBJ2-1; tentatively, D is TRBD1 (6 bases). This CDR3 comprises 14 residues. Germline values: CDR1 ENHRY, CDR2 SYGVKD. The V gene lost 5 bases and the J gene lost 8 bases, with 16 bases spanning the gap. CDR3 region: CAISNRDISYEQFF. DNA of the CDR3: TGTGCCATCAGTAACCGGGACATTAGCTATGAGCAGTTCTTC.

The chain carries TRBV9 and TRBJ2-7, with 8 bases lining up with TRBD1. The CDR3 length is 15 residues. Trimming cost V 3 bases and J 4 bases; bases outside gene matches: 9. The germline CDR1 and CDR2 sequences are SGDLS and YYNGEE. The CDR3 loop is CASSAQQGVGYEQYF. The DNA for the CDR3 is TGTGCCAGCAGCGCCCAACAGGGGGTCGGGTACGAGCAGTACTTC.

This clone was seen only once. This rearrangement joins TRBV19 to TRBJ2-5; tentatively, D is TRBD1 (5 bases). The germline V gene has CDR1 LNHDA and CDR2 SQIVND (reference sequence). There are 12 residues in the CDR3. Trimming removed 6 bases at V and 1 base at J, with 6 bases between. Written as DNA, the CDR3 is TGTGCCAGTAGCAGGGCCCAAGAGACCCAGTACTTC. As protein: CASSRAQETQYF. The whole variable domain, filled in from reference TRBV19 and TRBJ2-5, reads DGGITQSPKYLFRKEGQNVTLSCEQNLNHDAMYWYRQDPGQGLRLIYYSQIVNDFQKGDIAEGYSVSREKKESFPLTVTSAQKNPTAFYLCASSRAQETQYFGPGTRLLVL.

The chain carries TRBV14 and TRBJ1-1, with D perhaps matching TRBD1 (5 bases). The CDR3 contains 13 residues. Germline CDR1 reads SGHDN; CDR2 reads FVKESK. V dropped 4 bases and J dropped 8 bases, with 14 bases sitting between them. The CDR3 loop reads CASSLRQRSEAFF. In DNA form, the CDR3 reads TGTGCCAGCAGCCTACGACAGCGCTCCGAAGCTTTCTTT.

The chain links TRBV9 to TRBJ2-7; 9 bases are a match to TRBD2. The V and J ends lost 4 bases and 2 bases, in that order; junction bases with no gene match: 7. Germline V CDR1 and CDR2: SGDLS, YYNGEE. The CDR3 length is 15 residues. The DNA for the CDR3 is TGTGCCAGCAGCCCCTACAGGACTAGCGCCTACGAGCAGTACTTC. This sequence encodes CASSPYRTSAYEQYF.

The V and J genes are TRBV27 and TRBJ1-2; D might be TRBD1 (6 bases). Trimming stripped 3 bases from V and 2 bases from J, with 7 bases between. This CDR3 is built from 13 residues. The germline V gene has CDR1 MNHEY and CDR2 SMNVEV (reference sequence). CDR3 region: CASSFGQNYGYTF. In DNA, the CDR3 is TGTGCCAGCAGTTTCGGACAGAACTATGGCTACACCTTC.

The chain employs TRBV2 and TRBJ1-2, with a weak D call TRBD1 (6 bases). The germline V gene has CDR1 SNHLY and CDR2 FYNNEI. This CDR3 spans 10 amino acids. V was pared by 10 bases and J by 7 bases, with 10 bases between. The DNA for the CDR3 is TGTGCCACCGGACAGAGTGGCTACACCTTC. It translates to CATGQSGYTF.

This sequence joins TRBV27 and TRBJ1-1, with 8 bases aligning to TRBD1. Germline V gives CDR1 MNHEY, CDR2 SMNVEV (reference sequence). The CDR3 is 17 residues long. After removal of 6 bases from V and 3 bases from J, the junction contained 15 bases not matched to a gene. CDR3 loop: CASSLEGQGSIHTEAFF. CDR3 bases: TGTGCCAGCAGCTTGGAAGGACAGGGATCAATTCACACTGAAGCTTTCTTT.

The chain recombines TRBV5-4 with TRBJ2-7; 7 nucleotides line up with TRBD2. In germline, CDR1 is SGHNT, CDR2 YYREEE (reference sequence). V shed 0 bases, J shed 1 base, and the junction held 4 bases outside the gene matches. The CDR3 spans 15 residues. CDR3 loop: CASSLGPSGSYEQYF. The CDR3 coding sequence is TGTGCCAGCAGCTTGGGTCCTAGCGGATCCTACGAGCAGTACTTC. The full variable domain, with the rest looked up from reference TRBV5-4 and TRBJ2-7, is ETGVTQSPTHLIKTRGQQVTLRCSSQSGHNTVSWYQQALGQGPQFIFQYYREEENGRGNFPPRFSGLQFPNYSSELNVNALELDDSALYLCASSLGPSGSYEQYFGPGTRLTVT.

The chain couples TRBV2 to TRBJ2-3; D might be TRBD2 (6 bases). V lost 8 bases and J lost 4, with 16 bases in between. The CDR3 loop spans 14 amino acids. Germline V lookup: CDR1 SNHLY, CDR2 FYNNEI. In DNA, the CDR3 is TGTGCCAGCGCGGGACTCCGGATCTCAGATACGCAGTATTTT. Its protein product is CASAGLRISDTQYF.

The chain combines TRBV11-3 with TRBJ1-5; TRBD1 matches 9 bases. This CDR3 has 17 amino acids. The junction had 9 bases not matched to a gene; V was cut back by 1 base and J by 5 bases. Germline V CDR1 and CDR2: SGHNT, YENEEA. This CDR3 is CASSLATPGQGHQPQHF. The CDR3 DNA reads as TGTGCCAGCAGCTTAGCGACCCCGGGACAGGGACATCAGCCCCAGCATTTT.

The chain recombines TRBV30 with TRBJ1-1; weak D call: TRBD1 (5 bases). The length of the CDR3 is 13 residues. With 3 bases removed from V and 4 bases from J, the gap between germline ends came to 12 bases. Per germline, CDR1 GTSNPN and CDR2 SVGIG (reference sequence). The CDR3 nucleotides read TGTGCCTGGAGCGCGGGGGGAGCCACTGAAGCTTTCTTT. Encoded protein: CAWSAGGATEAFF.

About this clone itself: Other nucleotide sequences from this sample produce the same CDR3. V gene TRBV4-1 combines with J gene TRBJ1-5; D is undetermined. Per the germline V gene, CDR1 is MGHRA and CDR2 is YSYEKL. The CDR3 totals 13 residues. The V gene lost 1 base and the J gene lost 4 bases, with 5 bases spanning the gap. CDR3 sequence reads: CASSQAGNQPQHF. CDR3 coding DNA: TGCGCCAGCAGCCAAGCGGGAAATCAGCCCCAGCATTTT.

V and J are TRBV5-4 and TRBJ2-1; 8 nucleotides align to TRBD2. V lost 4 bases to trimming and J lost 8 bases; unmatched junction nucleotides: 11. The CDR3 runs 15 residues. CDR1 SGHNT and CDR2 YYREEE come from the germline V gene (reference sequence). The CDR3 protein is CASSRHGGGFDEQFF. The CDR3 DNA reads as TGTGCCAGCAGCAGACACGGGGGGGGTTTCGATGAGCAGTTCTTC.

The chain uses TRBV4-2 and TRBJ2-5; TRBD2 matches 9 bases. The CDR3 contains 15 residues. The germline CDR1 and CDR2 sequences are LGHNA and YNFKEQ. V gave up 4 bases and J gave up 5 bases; unmatched junction bases: 8. As DNA, the CDR3 is TGTGCCAGCAGCCCCCCAGCGGGGGGAGGGGAGACCCAGTACTTC. It codes for CASSPPAGGGETQYF.